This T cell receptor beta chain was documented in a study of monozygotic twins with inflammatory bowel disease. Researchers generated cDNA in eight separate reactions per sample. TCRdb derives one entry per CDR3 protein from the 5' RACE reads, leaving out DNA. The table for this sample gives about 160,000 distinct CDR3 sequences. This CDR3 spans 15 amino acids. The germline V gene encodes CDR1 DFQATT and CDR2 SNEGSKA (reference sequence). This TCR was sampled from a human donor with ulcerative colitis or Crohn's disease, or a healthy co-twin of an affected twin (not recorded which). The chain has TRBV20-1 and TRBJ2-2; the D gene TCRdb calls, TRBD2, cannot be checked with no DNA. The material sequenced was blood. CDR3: CSAFSGGYHTGELFF.